This T cell receptor (beta chain) was captured in a study of cytomegalovirus exposure and HLA in healthy donors. Primers: 60 Vbeta forward and 13 Jbeta reverse. Original data processing: Approximately 10 million shared chains were among 65 million to 85 million unique TCR beta chains counted in a later analysis. Sequenced by immunoSEQ multiplex PCR; TCRdb stores in-frame clones only, minus some. V and J calls and clone size follow that table, whereas D and trimming were derived from the DNA. The sample has 100,000 to 150,000 clones, roughly four fifths seen once; the top ten hold roughly 1.2%. The CDR3 covers 15 residues. CDR1 and CDR2 (germline): SGHNT, YYREEE (reference sequence). Trimming removed 4 bases from V and 9 bases from J; junction bases left unmatched: 6.

The sequenced sample consisted of PBMCs. The sequence came from a boy aged 10-17 years in good health and CMV-seronegative. The V call is TRBV5-4, the J call TRBJ2-1, with 14 bases that match TRBD2. CDR3: CASSRLAGGPGEQFF. In DNA form, the CDR3 reads TGTGCCAGCAGCCGACTAGCGGGAGGGCCCGGTGAGCAGTTCTTC.